The rows below give T cell receptor beta chains drawn from one sample of a study of cytomegalovirus exposure and HLA in healthy donors. Sequencing was performed with immunoSEQ multiplex PCR; in TCRdb, only in-frame clones are kept and a portion is missing. Of 110,000 or so clones in the sample, around 81% are singletons; the top ten hold under 2.5%. Sequences were obtained from PBMCs. These receptors came from a woman in her twenties or thirties in good health and CMV-seronegative. The CDR3 runs from the conserved cysteine through the conserved F or W. D genes are given only for firm matches. Some rows have no size entry. The others give once, few or many, or a class for an expanded clone.

TRBV5-6	TRBD2	.	TRBJ2-5	TGTGCCAGCAGCACGAGACTAGCGGGCATCCAAGAGACCCAGTACTTC	CASSTRLAGIQETQYF
TRBV4-1	.	.	TRBJ1-6	TGCGCCAGCAGCCAAGACAGGGTCGAGAATTCACCCCTCCACTTT	CASSQDRVENSPLHF
TRBV6-4	TRBD2	.	TRBJ2-7	TGTGCCAGCAGTGAAGTAGCGGGGAAGGGCTACGAGCAGTACTTC	CASSEVAGKGYEQYF
TRBV28	.	.	TRBJ2-7	TGTGCCAGCAGATCAGGCGTCCCCTCCTACGAGCAGTACTTC	CASRSGVPSYEQYF
TRBV6-6	TRBD1	.	TRBJ1-1	TGTGCCAGCAGCCCAGGGGGTTCTGAAGCTTTCTTT	CASSPGGSEAFF
TRBV28	.	once	TRBJ1-4	TGTGCCAGCAGAGAAGGTCGGGGGGCAAATGAAAAACTGTTTTTT	CASREGRGANEKLFF
TRBV12-5	.	.	TRBJ1-2	TGTGCTAGTGGAATTTTACTTCGTAAGGGCTACACCTTC	CASGILLRKGYTF
TRBV7-2	.	once	TRBJ1-4	TGTGCCAGCAGCTTAGTGGCAGCAACTAATGAAAAACTGTTTTTT	CASSLVAATNEKLFF
TRBV6-5	TRBD1	.	TRBJ1-2	TGTGCCAGCAGTCCGGACAGGGGGGATGGCTACACCTTC	CASSPDRGDGYTF
TRBV6-5	TRBD1	.	TRBJ2-1	TGTGCCAGCAGCCCGGGACAGGGAAATGAGCAGTTCTTC	CASSPGQGNEQFF
TRBV19	TRBD2	.	TRBJ2-1	TGTGCCAGTAGTATCCTAGCGGGAGGGAGCTCCTACAATGAGCAGTTCTTC	CASSILAGGSSYNEQFF
TRBV4-2	TRBD2	once	TRBJ2-7	TGTGCCAGCAGCCAAGGTAGCGGGAGGGGTGAGCAGTACTTC	CASSQGSGRGEQYF
TRBV4-2	TRBD2	.	TRBJ2-1	TGTGCCAGCAGCCACACTAGCGGGAGGGCCTACAATGAGCAGTTCTTC	CASSHTSGRAYNEQFF
TRBV6-1	.	once	TRBJ1-1	TGTGCCAGCAGGTCTGATCTGGGGCGTAGGGGGTGGTTCTTT	CASRSDLGRRGWFF
TRBV9	.	.	TRBJ2-1	TGTGCCAGCAGCCCCGCTGGGTCTAGCGACAATGAGCAGTTCTTC	CASSPAGSSDNEQFF
TRBV4-3	.	.	TRBJ2-1	TGCGCCAGCAGCCAAGTCCCTAGCCTCAATGAGCAGTTCTTC	CASSQVPSLNEQFF
TRBV7-9	TRBD2	.	TRBJ2-1	TGTGCCAGCAGCCCAACGCCTAGGACTAGCGGGAGATGGGGGCAGTTCTTC	CASSPTPRTSGRWGQFF
TRBV27	.	.	TRBJ1-1	TGTGCCAGCAGTTTACCACCGGGACAGAACACTGAAGCTTTCTTT	CASSLPPGQNTEAFF
TRBV6-1	.	.	TRBJ2-7	TGTGCCAGCAGTGCCTCGACGGGAGTATGGGACGAGCAGTACTTC	CASSASTGVWDEQYF
TRBV4-3	.	.	TRBJ2-7	TGCGCCAGCAGCCAAGTTTTCCAGGGAGGCTACGAGCAGTACTTC	CASSQVFQGGYEQYF
TRBV7-9	.	.	TRBJ2-2	TGTGCCAGCAGCTTCCGGAACACCGGGGAGCTGTTTTTT	CASSFRNTGELFF
TRBV5-1	TRBD2	.	TRBJ2-1	TGCGCCAGCAGCTTGGAGGGACTAGCGGACTACAATGAGCAGTTCTTC	CASSLEGLADYNEQFF
TRBV2	.	.	TRBJ2-1	TGTGCCAGCAGGTCAACGGACAGGCAGTTCTTC	CASRSTDRQFF
TRBV23-1	.	.	TRBJ2-7	TGCGCCAGCAGTCACACCCACAGGGATTCCTACGAGCAGTACTTC	CASSHTHRDSYEQYF
TRBV28	TRBD1	.	TRBJ1-5	TGTGCCAGCAGTTACGACAGGGGTTACAATCAGCCCCAGCATTTT	CASSYDRGYNQPQHF
TRBV6-5	.	once	TRBJ1-1	TGTGCCAGCAGTACGGACAGGAACACTGAAGCTTTCTTT	CASSTDRNTEAFF
TRBV7-2	TRBD2	.	TRBJ2-3	TGTGCCAGCAGCTTATTAGCGGGGCGCACAGATACGCAGTATTTT	CASSLLAGRTDTQYF
TRBV2	.	.	TRBJ1-2	TGTGCCAGCAGTGCTGAGGGTCAGGGACTTGGCTACACCTTC	CASSAEGQGLGYTF
TRBV7-2	.	.	TRBJ2-3	TGTGCCAGCAGCTTGTCGGGAGATGTCGATACGCAGTATTTT	CASSLSGDVDTQYF
TRBV18	.	once	TRBJ2-7	TGTGCCAGCTCACCATTATCGCGGGCAGATTACGAGCAGTACTTC	CASSPLSRADYEQYF
TRBV7-2	.	.	TRBJ2-7	TGTGCCAGCAGCTTCAGGGCTAGCGAGCAGTACTTC	CASSFRASEQYF
TRBV5-4	.	.	TRBJ1-2	TGTGCCAGCAGCCCGAAGACTGGTAACTATGGCTACACCTTC	CASSPKTGNYGYTF
TRBV5-1	TRBD1	.	TRBJ2-3	TGCGCCAGCAGCTTTGCGGGACAGGGAGGCACAGATACGCAGTATTTT	CASSFAGQGGTDTQYF
TRBV6-1	TRBD1	.	TRBJ2-1	TGTGCCAGCACCAGGACAGGGGGCATCTACAATGAGCAGTTCTTC	CASTRTGGIYNEQFF
TRBV11-2	TRBD1	.	TRBJ2-4	TGTGCCAGCGGACGAATAGACAGGGGGCGAGCCAAAAACATTCAGTACTTC	CASGRIDRGRAKNIQYF
TRBV19	.	.	TRBJ2-6	TGTGCCAGTAGTATAGTCCCGTCCCTACTTCTATCTGGGGCCAACGTCCTGACTTTC	CASSIVPSLLLSGANVLTF
TRBV30	.	.	TRBJ1-1	TGTGCCTGGAGTCTTCAGGGTGAAGCTTTCTTT	CAWSLQGEAFF
TRBV6-1	.	.	TRBJ2-1	TGTGCCAGCAGGTTTTACCCCGGTGCCCTTAATGAGCAGTTCTTC	CASRFYPGALNEQFF
TRBV29-1	TRBD1	.	TRBJ2-6	TGCAGCGTTGTATCGGGACAGTTCTCCGGGGCCAACGTCCTGACTTTC	CSVVSGQFSGANVLTF
TRBV19	TRBD1	.	TRBJ2-3	TGTGCCAGTAGTCCCCGGACAGGGAAGGGCACAGATACGCAGTATTTT	CASSPRTGKGTDTQYF
TRBV7-9	.	few	TRBJ2-1	TGTGCCAGCAGCCTCGGGGTTTGGATTCAACACTACAATGAGCAGTTCTTC	CASSLGVWIQHYNEQFF